There are many counts of the clone carrying this T cell receptor beta chain. The antigen is not known. This sample was included in a study of early T cells in non-severe SARS-CoV-2 infection. Study-level background: It was bulk RNA from unsorted whole blood that was sequenced, and the chains were unpaired. Findings and limits, study-wide: Matching with VDJdb favored anti-spike CD8 responses (missing private and CD4 specificities).

V was trimmed by 6 bases and J by 2 bases, leaving 11 bases between them. CDR3 length: 12 amino acids. Germline V gene lookup returns CDR1 DFQATT and CDR2 SNEGSKA (reference sequence). Individual cDNA molecules were tagged with unique molecular identifiers, the study reported. One entry per CDR3 protein results from TCRdb running MiXCR on the 5' RACE reads. The sample has 25,000 to 30,000 distinct CDR3 sequences, roughly 4% seen once; the top ten hold 10%. The V and J genes are TRBV20-1 and TRBJ2-7; no clear D. The specimen sequenced was whole blood. The source of this sequence is an adult who was a healthcare worker with PCR-confirmed SARS-CoV-2 infection or an uninfected control (not recorded which). DNA for the CDR3: TGCAGTGCGGGAAGGCCACCCTACGAGCAGTACTTC. Translating it yields CSAGRPPYEQYF.